This T cell receptor (beta chain) was observed in a study of blood T cell repertoires in COVID-19. Study processing details: How many nucleated cells were present was estimated from reference gene primer amplification. Some clones are missing from TCRdb's copy, which holds only in-frame ones; the method was immunoSEQ multiplex PCR. V and J calls and clone size are copied from that table; D and trimming were computed from the DNA. The sample holds about 130,000 clones, roughly three quarters seen once. V was cut by 6 bases and J by 5 bases, with 7 bases left in between. The CDR3 is 11 residues long. Germline V lookup: CDR1 ENHRY, CDR2 SYGVKD.

The rearrangement links TRBV10-3 to TRBJ2-5; D uncertain. The sample was peripheral blood. The TCR comes from a woman aged 70-85 years with acute or convalescent COVID-19. CDR3 in DNA: TGTGCCATCAGCCAAGAGGAGACCCAGTACTTC. Amino acid sequence: CAISQEETQYF.